This TCR beta chain was captured in a study of T cell responses to AZD1222 COVID-19 vaccine. TCRdb's table, derived via immunoSEQ multiplex PCR, lists solely in-frame clones and lacks some. Found here are about 130,000 clones, 70% to 90% of them singletons; the top ten hold about 9.9%. The J segment lost 0 bases and the V segment lost 3 bases, leaving 8 bases of the junction unmatched. This CDR3 spans 17 amino acids. Per the germline V gene, CDR1 is MGHRA and CDR2 is YSYEKL. Pooled in the analysis were second doses at about 4 or about 12 weeks. The TCR sequence derives from an adult who received the AZD1222 COVID-19 vaccine. The source material was peripheral blood, sampled 28 days after the second AZD1222 dose. The V call is TRBV4-1, the J call TRBJ1-3; TRBD1 matches 7 bases. The CDR3, as DNA: TGCGCCAGCAGCCAGGGACGTGGGACAGTCTCTGGAAACACCATATATTTT. This translates into CASSQGRGTVSGNTIYF.